This TCR beta chain was found in a study of PD-1 blockade in mismatch repair-deficient tumors. Study-wide background: Enrolled about 2012-2016, patients had progressing, pretreated mismatch repair-deficient cancers of about twelve types.

Produced via immunoSEQ multiplex PCR; TCRdb's table is partial and in-frame only. Here the sample spans about 19,000 clones, approximately 80% being singletons. Study-level findings and limits: Rapid post-treatment expansion, then contraction, generally preceding radiologic response, marked tumor-resident clones.

Turning to this clone: Its antigen is not known.

All patients were mismatch repair deficient, assessed by either PCR or immunohistochemistry. The germline V gene encodes CDR1 MNHNS and CDR2 SASEGT. V was pared by 4 bases and J by 1 base, with 2 bases of the junction left unmatched. The CDR3 spans 15 residues. This TCR was recovered from an adult with mismatch repair-deficient cancer. The chain joins TRBV6-1 to TRBJ2-2, with 8 bases that match TRBD2. The input for sequencing was PBMCs, taken 52 weeks after starting pembrolizumab. The CDR3, as DNA: TGTGCCAGCAGTGTACGGGAGGGGAACACCGGGGAGCTGTTTTTT. Amino acid sequence: CASSVREGNTGELFF.